Included here is one TCR beta chain sequence, with context. The sample is drawn from a study of blood T cell repertoires in COVID-19. Study-level background: Both acute and convalescent COVID-19 samples were obtained from the United States, Italy and Spain. The cDNA or gDNA used as material had been derived from T cells, B-cell-depleted T cells, or PBMCs.

Methods used by the authors: Cell counts per sample came from amplifying reference gene primers. Sequenced by immunoSEQ multiplex PCR; TCRdb stores in-frame clones only, minus some. V and J calls plus clone size are reproduced from that table; the DNA served to infer D and trimming. The sample has 75,000 to 100,000 clones, 83% seen once. The TCR was taken from an elderly woman with acute or convalescent COVID-19. Sequencing used peripheral blood.

CDR3 coding DNA: TGTGCCAGTAGTGCGGGACAGGGCTACGAGCAGTACTTC. As protein: CASSAGQGYEQYF. The chain is built from TRBV19 and TRBJ2-7; TRBD1 matches 9 bases. The CDR3 contains 13 residues. The trim removed 5 bases at V and 3 bases at J, leaving 2 bases unmatched. Germline CDR1 LNHDA, CDR2 SQIVND (reference sequence).